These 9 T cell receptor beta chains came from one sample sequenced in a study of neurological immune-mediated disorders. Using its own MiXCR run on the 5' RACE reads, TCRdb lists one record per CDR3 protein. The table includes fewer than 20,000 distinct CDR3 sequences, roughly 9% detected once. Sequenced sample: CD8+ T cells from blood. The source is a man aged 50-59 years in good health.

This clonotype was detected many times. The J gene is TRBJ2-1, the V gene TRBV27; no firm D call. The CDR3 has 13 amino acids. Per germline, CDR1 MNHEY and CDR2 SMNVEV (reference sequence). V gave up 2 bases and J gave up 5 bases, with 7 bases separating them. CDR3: CASSLSAHNEQFF. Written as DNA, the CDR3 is TGTGCCAGCAGTTTAAGTGCCCACAATGAGCAGTTCTTC.

The CDR3 DNA reads as TGTGCCAGCAGCCCCCAAGGACGGGGGGCAACAGATACGCAGTATTTT. It yields the protein CASSPQGRGATDTQYF. The V gene is TRBV7-9, the J gene TRBJ2-3, with D possibly TRBD2 on 7 matching bases. Germline CDR1 is SEHNR and CDR2 is FQNEAQ (reference sequence). CDR3 length: 16 residues. V lost 5 bases, J lost 3 bases, and 18 bases lay in between.

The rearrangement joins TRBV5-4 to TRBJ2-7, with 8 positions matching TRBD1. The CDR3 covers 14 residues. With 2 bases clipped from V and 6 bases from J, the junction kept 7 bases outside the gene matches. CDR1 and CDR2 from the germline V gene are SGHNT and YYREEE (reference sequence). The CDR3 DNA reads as TGTGCCAGCAGCTTCGACAGGGGCTCGGGCGAGCAGTACTTC. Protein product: CASSFDRGSGEQYF.

CDR3 sequence: CASSPPQRATDTQYF. CDR3 DNA: TGTGCCAGCAGCCCGCCACAGCGGGCCACAGATACGCAGTATTTT. The chain recombines TRBV11-2 with TRBJ2-3; D may be TRBD2 (6 bases). Germline V gene lookup returns CDR1 SGHAT and CDR2 FQNNGV. V lost 5 bases and J 2 bases, leaving 14 bases between the germline ends. The CDR3 length is 15 residues.

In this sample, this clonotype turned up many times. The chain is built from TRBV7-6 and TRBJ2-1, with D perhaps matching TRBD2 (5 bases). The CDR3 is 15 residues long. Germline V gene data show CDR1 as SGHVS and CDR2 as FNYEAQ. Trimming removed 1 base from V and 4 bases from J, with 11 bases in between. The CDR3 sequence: CASSLGGSFYNEQFF. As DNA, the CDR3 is TGTGCCAGCAGCTTAGGCGGGTCTTTTTACAATGAGCAGTTCTTC.

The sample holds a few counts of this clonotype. CDR3 sequence reads: CAWSVTAGGDYTF. The CDR3 nucleotides read TGTGCCTGGAGTGTAACGGCAGGTGGGGACTACACCTTC. V usage is TRBV30 and J usage is TRBJ1-2; D is uncertain. CDR1 and CDR2 from the germline V gene are GTSNPN and SVGIG (reference sequence). CDR3 length: 13 residues. V shed 0 bases and J shed 10 bases, with 15 bases lying between them.

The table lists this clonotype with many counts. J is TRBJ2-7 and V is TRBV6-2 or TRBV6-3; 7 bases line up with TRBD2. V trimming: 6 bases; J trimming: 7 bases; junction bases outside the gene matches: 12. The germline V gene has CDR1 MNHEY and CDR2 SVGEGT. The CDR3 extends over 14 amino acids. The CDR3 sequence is CASSLPGSGGEQYF. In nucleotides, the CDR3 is TGTGCCAGCAGCCTCCCAGGATCGGGAGGTGAGCAGTACTTC.

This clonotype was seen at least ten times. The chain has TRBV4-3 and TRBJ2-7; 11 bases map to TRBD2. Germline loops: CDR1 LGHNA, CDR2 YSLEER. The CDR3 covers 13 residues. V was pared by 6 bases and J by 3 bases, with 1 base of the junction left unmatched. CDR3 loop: CASSSGRDYEQYF. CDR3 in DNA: TGCGCCAGCAGTAGCGGGAGGGACTACGAGCAGTACTTC.

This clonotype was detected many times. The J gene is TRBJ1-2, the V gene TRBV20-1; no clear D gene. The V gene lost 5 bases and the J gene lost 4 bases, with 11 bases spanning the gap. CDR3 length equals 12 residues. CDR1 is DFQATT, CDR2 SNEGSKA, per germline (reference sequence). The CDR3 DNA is TGCAGTGCTGACCCGGGGAGCTATGGCTACACCTTC. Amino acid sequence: CSADPGSYGYTF.